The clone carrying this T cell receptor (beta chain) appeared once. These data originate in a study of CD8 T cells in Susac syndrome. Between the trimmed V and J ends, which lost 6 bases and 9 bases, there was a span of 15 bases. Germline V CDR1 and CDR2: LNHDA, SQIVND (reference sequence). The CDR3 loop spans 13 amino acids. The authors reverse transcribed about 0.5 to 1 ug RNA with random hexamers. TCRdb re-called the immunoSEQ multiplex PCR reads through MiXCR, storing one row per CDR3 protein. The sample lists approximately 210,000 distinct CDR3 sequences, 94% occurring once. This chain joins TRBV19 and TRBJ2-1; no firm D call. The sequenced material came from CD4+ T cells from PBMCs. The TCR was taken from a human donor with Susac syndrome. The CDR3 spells CASSPVIFSEQFF. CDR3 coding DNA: TGTGCCAGTAGCCCCGTAATCTTTAGTGAGCAGTTCTTC. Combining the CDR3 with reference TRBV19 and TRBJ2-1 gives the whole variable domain DGGITQSPKYLFRKEGQNVTLSCEQNLNHDAMYWYRQDPGQGLRLIYYSQIVNDFQKGDIAEGYSVSREKKESFPLTVTSAQKNPTAFYLCASSPVIFSEQFFGPGTRLTVL.